This paragraph reports one T cell receptor (beta chain). Its antigen is not identified. A read error may account for a junction end that differs from germline. This sample is drawn from a study of read filtering for tumor transcriptome and immune sequencing. About the research overall: RNA-seq yielded only roughly 85 to 1,400 TCR reads, IR-seq about 4 to 10.27 million. Broader study findings: About 77% of IR-seq clonotypes had a single read, yet these held about 3.5% of reads. Even smaller IR-seq throughput identified most shared clonotypes.

From roughly 390 ng of RNA, a library with molecular barcoded alpha/delta and beta/gamma adaptors was made. TCRdb re-called the reads with MiXCR, one entry per CDR3 protein. The table lists tens of thousands of distinct CDR3 sequences, 13% to 15% of them singletons. The CDR3 consists of 14 residues. Germline loops: CDR1 DFQATT, CDR2 SNEGSKA (reference sequence). The clonotype was recovered from a donor at least 40 years old with multiple myeloma. The sequenced sample was a population of CD138-negative cells sorted from bone marrow. This chain links TRBV20-1 with TRBJ2-1; 11 bases are shared with TRBD2. The CDR3 spells CSARAQTSGIEQFF. CDR3 bases: TGCAGTGCTAGAGCTCAGACTAGCGGGATTGAGCAGTTTTTC.